Listed below are T cell receptor beta chains from one sample, sequenced in a study of shared clonotypes between healthy human individuals. The assay was immunoSEQ multiplex PCR, and TCRdb's table has in-frame clones only and misses some. The sample holds about 1,900,000 clones, just under 95% seen once. Sequences were obtained from naive CD8+ T cells sorted from blood. These receptors originate from a man aged 18 to 29 in good health. The CDR3 runs from the conserved cysteine through the conserved F or W. A D gene is named only where the DNA matches it firmly. Size tells how often a clone was seen (once, few, many) or the class of an expanded clone, and some rows leave it out.

-	TRBJ2-7	-	TRBV7-6	CASSSPSNYEQYF	TGTGCCAGCAGCTCTCCTTCCAACTACGAGCAGTACTTC
-	TRBJ2-5	-	TRBV7-9	CASSLGTAAQETQYF	TGTGCCAGCAGCTTAGGGACGGCGGCCCAAGAGACCCAGTACTTC
-	TRBJ1-1	-	TRBV13	CASSLGAGTPNTEAFF	TGTGCCAGCAGCTTAGGTGCCGGGACACCAAACACTGAAGCTTTCTTT
-	TRBJ2-2	-	TRBV7-9	CASSSRYGHGELFF	TGTGCCAGCAGCTCCCGGTACGGTCACGGGGAGCTGTTTTTT
-	TRBJ2-7	-	TRBV27	CASYSREYEQYF	TGTGCCAGCTACAGCCGGGAGTACGAGCAGTACTTC
-	TRBJ1-4	-	TRBV9	CASSVGQKYNEKLFF	TGTGCCAGCAGCGTAGGACAGAAGTATAATGAAAAACTGTTTTTT
TRBD1	TRBJ2-2	-	TRBV30	CAWSTGTGFDGELFF	TGTGCCTGGAGTACCGGGACAGGATTTGACGGGGAGCTGTTTTTT
TRBD2	TRBJ2-3	-	TRBV10-3	CAISSPLWGGEADTQYF	TGTGCCATCAGTTCCCCATTATGGGGAGGGGAGGCAGATACGCAGTATTTT
TRBD2	TRBJ2-1	-	TRBV11-2	CASNLLAGGSDEQFF	TGTGCCAGCAACCTCCTAGCGGGGGGATCTGATGAGCAGTTCTTC
-	TRBJ2-1	-	TRBV27	CASSLGLYVGGEQFF	TGTGCCAGCAGTTTAGGACTTTACGTCGGGGGTGAGCAGTTCTTC
TRBD2	TRBJ2-5	-	TRBV5-1	CASSLATVAGFQETQYF	TGCGCCAGCAGCTTGGCCACGGTAGCGGGTTTCCAAGAGACCCAGTACTTC
TRBD1	TRBJ2-7	-	TRBV15	CATSPRTGTSYEQYF	TGTGCCACCAGCCCCAGGACAGGGACCTCCTACGAGCAGTACTTC
-	TRBJ2-3	-	TRBV6-5	CASSSGTTSTDTQYF	TGTGCCAGCAGTTCCGGGACGACGAGCACAGATACGCAGTATTTT
TRBD2	TRBJ2-7	-	TRBV7-9	CASSSVPGLAGGQSPEQYF	TGTGCCAGCAGCTCCGTCCCGGGACTAGCGGGCGGACAATCCCCCGAGCAGTACTTC
-	TRBJ1-1	once	TRBV5-1	CASSTRTATEAFF	TGCGCCAGCAGCACCAGGACAGCCACTGAAGCTTTCTTT
-	TRBJ2-7	-	TRBV27	CASSVQGFFYEQYF	TGTGCCAGCAGTGTGCAGGGTTTTTTCTACGAGCAGTACTTC
-	TRBJ2-5	-	TRBV13	CASSLVGQETQYF	TGTGCCAGCAGCTTAGTCGGACAAGAGACCCAGTACTTC
TRBD2	TRBJ2-7	-	TRBV6-5	CASSTTSEEQYF	TGTGCCAGCAGTACCACTAGCGAGGAGCAGTACTTC
TRBD2	TRBJ2-7	-	TRBV5-6	CASSLHGLAGFYEQYF	TGTGCCAGCAGCTTACACGGACTAGCGGGCTTTTACGAGCAGTACTTC
TRBD1	TRBJ2-7	-	TRBV5-6	CASSLSDRVYEQYF	TGTGCCAGCAGCTTGAGCGACAGGGTCTACGAGCAGTACTTC
TRBD2	TRBJ2-1	-	TRBV27	CASQIAGAYNEQFF	TGTGCCAGCCAGATAGCGGGAGCCTACAATGAGCAGTTCTTC
TRBD1	TRBJ1-2	-	TRBV10-3	CAISEPGQGLGGYTF	TGTGCCATCAGTGAACCGGGACAGGGGCTAGGTGGCTACACCTTC
TRBD1	TRBJ1-1	-	TRBV10-3	CAISESAVTGVTEAFF	TGTGCCATCAGTGAGTCGGCTGTGACAGGGGTTACTGAAGCTTTCTTT
-	TRBJ2-7	-	TRBV27	CASSLSWERAYEQYF	TGTGCCAGCAGTTTATCTTGGGAGCGAGCCTACGAGCAGTACTTC
TRBD2	TRBJ2-3	-	TRBV5-1	CASSFTGVGLAGYTDTQYF	TGCGCCAGCAGCTTCACCGGAGTAGGACTAGCGGGTTACACAGATACGCAGTATTTT
TRBD2	TRBJ2-1	-	TRBV6-6	CASSYQGLPNNEQFF	TGTGCCAGCAGTTACCAGGGACTACCAAACAATGAGCAGTTCTTC
-	TRBJ2-7	-	TRBV2	CASSEGIHGNLYEQYF	TGTGCCAGCAGTGAGGGTATACACGGAAACCTCTACGAGCAGTACTTC
-	TRBJ2-7	once	TRBV7-9	CASSFYPGRSYEQYF	TGTGCCAGCAGCTTCTACCCGGGCCGCTCCTACGAGCAGTACTTC
TRBD2	TRBJ2-1	-	TRBV7-9	CASSVTSGYNEQFF	TGTGCCAGCAGCGTAACTAGCGGGTACAATGAGCAGTTCTTC
-	TRBJ1-5	once	TRBV6-1	CASSSGAPEYQPQHF	TGTGCCAGCAGTTCCGGGGCCCCCGAGTATCAGCCCCAGCATTTT
-	TRBJ2-7	-	TRBV5-5	CASSLTQQNYEQYF	TGTGCCAGCAGCTTGACCCAGCAGAACTACGAGCAGTACTTC
-	TRBJ1-1	-	TRBV4-1	CASSQGATEAFF	TGCGCCAGCAGCCAAGGAGCTACTGAAGCTTTCTTT
-	TRBJ1-4	-	TRBV7-9	CASSLEGGGEKLFF	TGTGCCAGCAGCTTAGAGGGAGGAGGCGAAAAACTGTTTTTT
-	TRBJ1-2	-	TRBV30	CAWSVAGHYGYTF	TGTGCCTGGAGTGTAGCCGGCCACTATGGCTACACCTTC
-	TRBJ2-7	-	TRBV19	CASRGASSYEQYF	TGTGCCAGTCGAGGCGCGAGCTCCTACGAGCAGTACTTC
TRBD2	TRBJ2-5	-	TRBV15	CATSGEREGREETQYF	TGTGCCACCAGCGGAGAGCGGGAGGGCCGGGAAGAGACCCAGTACTTC
-	TRBJ2-7	-	TRBV28	CASSLKVHEQYF	TGTGCCAGCAGTTTAAAGGTCCACGAGCAGTACTTC
-	TRBJ2-2	-	TRBV6-5	CASSLAENTGELFF	TGTGCCAGCAGTTTAGCGGAGAACACCGGGGAGCTGTTTTTT
-	TRBJ2-7	-	TRBV28	CASSLDGREQYF	TGTGCCAGCAGTCTCGACGGGAGAGAGCAGTACTTC
-	TRBJ2-2	-	TRBV7-2	CASPDRDWYTGELFF	TGTGCCAGCCCCGACAGGGACTGGTACACCGGGGAGCTGTTTTTT
TRBD1	TRBJ1-1	-	TRBV5-1	CASGQGVSTEAFF	TGCGCCAGCGGACAGGGAGTTTCCACTGAAGCTTTCTTT
-	TRBJ2-7	-	TRBV11-2	CASSLEGGLLAYF	TGTGCCAGCAGCTTAGAGGGGGGGCTCCTCGCGTACTTC
-	TRBJ1-1	-	TRBV27	CASSAQGPTEAFF	TGTGCCAGCAGTGCCCAGGGTCCCACTGAAGCTTTCTTT
-	TRBJ2-3	-	TRBV7-3	CASSSGLGEADTQYF	TGTGCCAGCAGCTCGGGCCTCGGGGAAGCAGATACGCAGTATTTT
-	TRBJ2-7	few	TRBV29-1	CSVTIQGTQYF	TGCAGCGTAACAATCCAGGGTACGCAGTACTTC
TRBD2	TRBJ2-2	-	TRBV5-6	CASSSVSAGVEAGELFF	TGTGCCAGCAGCTCCGTATCAGCGGGAGTTGAGGCCGGGGAGCTGTTTTTT
-	TRBJ2-1	-	TRBV7-8	CASSLFLGTHYNEQFF	TGTGCCAGCAGCTTATTTTTAGGGACACATTACAATGAGCAGTTCTTC
TRBD2	TRBJ2-1	-	TRBV2	CARGLAGYNEQFF	TGTGCCAGGGGGCTAGCGGGGTACAATGAGCAGTTCTTC
TRBD2	TRBJ2-7	once	TRBV4-1	CASSQVTSGGYEQYF	TGCGCCAGCAGCCAAGTGACTAGCGGGGGATACGAGCAGTACTTC
-	TRBJ1-3	-	TRBV27	CASSPDPSSGNTIYF	TGTGCCAGCAGTCCCGACCCCAGCTCTGGAAACACCATATATTTT
TRBD2	TRBJ2-4	-	TRBV29-1	CSVGLSGIGNIQYF	TGCAGCGTCGGGCTTAGCGGGATTGGAAACATTCAGTACTTC
-	TRBJ1-5	-	TRBV28	CASSHYSNQPQHF	TGTGCCAGCAGTCACTATAGCAATCAGCCCCAGCATTTT
TRBD1	TRBJ2-1	-	TRBV7-8	CASSLTGGFYNEQFF	TGTGCCAGCAGCCTAACAGGGGGTTTTTACAATGAGCAGTTCTTC
-	TRBJ2-1	once	TRBV5-6	CASSWTAIQNEQFF	TGTGCCAGCAGCTGGACGGCGATACAGAATGAGCAGTTCTTC
-	TRBJ1-1	-	TRBV6-5	CASSYSMENTEAFF	TGTGCCAGCAGTTACTCGATGGAGAACACTGAAGCTTTCTTT
TRBD2	TRBJ2-3	-	TRBV11-2	CASSLLAGATTDTQYF	TGTGCCAGCAGCTTATTAGCGGGAGCGACCACAGATACGCAGTATTTT
TRBD2	TRBJ2-7	once	TRBV5-1	CASSDSSGHTYEQYF	TGCGCCAGCAGTGATTCTAGCGGCCATACCTACGAGCAGTACTTC
-	TRBJ2-5	-	TRBV7-9	CASSGRRLPTGETQYF	TGTGCCAGCAGCGGGAGACGACTTCCCACGGGGGAGACCCAGTACTTC
-	TRBJ1-5	-	TRBV27	CASSLGQRQPQHF	TGTGCCAGCAGTTTAGGGCAGCGACAGCCCCAGCATTTT